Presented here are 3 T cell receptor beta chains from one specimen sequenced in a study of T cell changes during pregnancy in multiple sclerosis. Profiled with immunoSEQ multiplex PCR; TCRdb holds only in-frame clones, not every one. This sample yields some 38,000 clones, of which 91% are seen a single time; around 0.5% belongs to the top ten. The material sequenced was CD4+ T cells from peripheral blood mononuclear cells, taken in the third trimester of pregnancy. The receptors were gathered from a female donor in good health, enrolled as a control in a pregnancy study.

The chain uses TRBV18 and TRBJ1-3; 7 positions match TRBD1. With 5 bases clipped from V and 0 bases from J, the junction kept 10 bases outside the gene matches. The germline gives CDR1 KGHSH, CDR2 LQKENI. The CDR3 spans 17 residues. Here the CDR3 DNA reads TGTGCCAGCTCAGGACAGGTCCACAGGCGCTCTGGAAACACCATATATTTT. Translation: CASSGQVHRRSGNTIYF.

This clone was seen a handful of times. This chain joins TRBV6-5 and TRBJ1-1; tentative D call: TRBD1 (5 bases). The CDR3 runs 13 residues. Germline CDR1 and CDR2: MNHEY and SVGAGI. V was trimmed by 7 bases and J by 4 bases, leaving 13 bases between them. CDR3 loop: CASKGYGGTEAFF. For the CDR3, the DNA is TGTGCCAGCAAGGGGTACGGGGGCACTGAAGCTTTCTTT.

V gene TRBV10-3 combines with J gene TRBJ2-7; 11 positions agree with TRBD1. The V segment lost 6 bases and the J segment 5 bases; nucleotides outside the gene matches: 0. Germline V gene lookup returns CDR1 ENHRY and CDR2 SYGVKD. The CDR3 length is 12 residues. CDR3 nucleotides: TGTGCCATCAGGGACAGGGGGCACGAGCAGTACTTC. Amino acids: CAIRDRGHEQYF.